The entry below describes one TCR beta chain. Its antigen has not been determined. Nothing much larger sits one base from this clone, and base qualities are not available. The sample contains more than one DNA sequence encoding this CDR3. From the cysteine up to the phenylalanine, the CDR3 has a length of 13 residues. The read is trimmed to its CDR3 DNA, 39 bases read in frame from base 1. Trimming costs V 7 bases and J 1 base, and their ends lie 9 bases apart. The germline V gene encodes CDR1 MDHEN and CDR2 SYDVKM. The donors were healthy, HIV-negative adults with no recently reported acute infections or vaccinations. Every donor was a Caucasian adult residing in Nashville, Tennessee, USA. CD4+ T cells were enriched through magnetic negative selection, after which naive cells were positively selected on CD45RA and the remaining negative fraction served as the memory subset. Blood was collected by leukapheresis, and PBMCs were isolated by Ficoll-Histopaque density gradient centrifugation and then cryopreserved in liquid nitrogen vapor phase. Purity and quantity of every magnetically sorted T cell population were checked by analytical flow cytometry. From each sorted fraction, genomic DNA was isolated and quantified by UV absorbance on a Nanodrop 2000c.

Using the deep immunoSEQ assay, multiplex PCR amplified TCR CDR3 regions from genomic DNA. Extracted genomic DNA from each cell subset was spread evenly across all wells of several immunoSEQ 96-well plates, with each plate serving as a replicate. For sorted subsets, 200 ng of genomic DNA, equivalent to 30,000 or so T cell genomes, went into each replicate PCR. The purified libraries were quantified using a Qubit 3.0 fluorometer, sized with a Bioanalyzer 2100, and then quantified again using the KAPA Library Quantification kit. Each immunoSEQ 96-well plate was sequenced on its own single-read 150-cycle Illumina NextSeq 550 flow cell. As for the original processing: Because the immunoSEQ output included only junctional sequences and no quality scores, the filtering could not be the same as the filtering used for full-length reads. To assign V/J genes and CDR3, sequences were annotated against IMGT germline references using PyIR, a Python wrapper for IgBLAST v1.9. Any read was removed if the V/J assignment was weak (E-value above 1e-6), the CDR3 was missing, or the read contained stop codons, out-of-frame junctions, or ambiguous translated residues. V3J clonotypes were defined as sequences sharing the same inferred V gene, J gene, and CDR3 amino acid sequence. The percentage overlap between two repertoires was calculated by dividing the number of shared unique clonotypes by the size of the smaller repertoire. Richness of each repertoire was evaluated using RTK rarefaction, the Chao1 estimator, and Recon v2.1 estimates of unobserved clonotypes. OLGA was used to compute generation probabilities for all TCRbeta clonotypes that the gDNA method yielded from a handful of donors. Here the immuneACCESS table is served through TCRdb, limited to in-frame sequences with V and J called. Missing clones are a known gap in these copies; in checked studies unresolved V genes cover under half, and the rest lacks a known reason. V and J calls and clone size are given by that table; D and trimming were obtained from the DNA. The sample includes some 1,100,000 clones, with 75% to 85% observed a single time. The ten largest clones add up to approximately 0.52% of the sample.

These data are taken from a study of shared clonotypes between healthy human individuals (dated by TCRdb to about 2020). Background on the whole study: A few men and two women, aged 18 to 49 years, made up the cohort. For each donor, CD4 naive and CD4 memory were each run on three plates, CD8 naive on two plates, and CD8 memory on one plate. The study deeply sequenced blood TCR repertoires of five healthy adults to estimate repertoire size and the extent of clonotype sharing between individuals. Different laboratories and diverse techniques were used to prepare libraries and sequence TCR repertoires, to increase sequencing depth and limit assay-specific biases. Per donor, leukapheresis produced somewhere between about 0.94 and 9 billion PBMCs.

Study-wide conclusions, independent of this receptor: Clonotypes shared by all four sorted-subset donors showed higher generation probabilities than non-shared clonotypes. Because the study included only a small number of donors, the genetic and exposure-history diversity represented was limited. Pairwise subsampling led to the expectation that sequencing depth would affect the degree of clonotype sharing among donors. Rarefaction of sorted-subset datasets indicated incomplete sequencing despite the large sequencing depth. Sharing across a handful of donors was observed for 5% to 6.5% of naive CD4, 3.5% of naive CD8, about 2.3% of memory CD4, and around 0.4% of memory CD8 clonotypes. Only blood was sampled, and tissue TCR repertoires likely differ from those in blood. Naive subsets generally had larger estimated clonotype richness than memory subsets.

This receptor chain uses TRBV28 and TRBJ2-3; possibly the D gene is TRBD2, per 5 matching bases. The clonotype was recovered from a young man in good health. Some clones in this sample may be carry-over from other donors' samples. The sequencing sample was made of memory CD4+ T cells from PBMCs. Interpreted using the paper, the cell subset or site label stands for: CD45RA-negative fraction. CDR3 sequence: CASTLGGTDTQYF. The nucleotides read TGTGCCAGCACACTGGGAGGCACAGATACGCAGTATTTT.